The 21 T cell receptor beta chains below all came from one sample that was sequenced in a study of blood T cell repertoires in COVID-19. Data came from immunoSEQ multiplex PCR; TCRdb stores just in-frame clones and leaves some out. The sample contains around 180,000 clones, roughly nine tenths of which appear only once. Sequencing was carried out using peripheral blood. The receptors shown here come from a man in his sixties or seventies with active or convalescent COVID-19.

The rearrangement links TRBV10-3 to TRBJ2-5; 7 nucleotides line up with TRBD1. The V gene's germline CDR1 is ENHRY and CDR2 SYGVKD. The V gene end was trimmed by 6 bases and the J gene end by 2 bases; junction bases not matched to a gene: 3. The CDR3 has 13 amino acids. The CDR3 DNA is TGTGCCATCAGGGCAGGGGGACAAGAGACCCAGTACTTC. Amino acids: CAIRAGGQETQYF.

CDR3 bases: TGTGCCAGCAGCGTAGGAAATAGCGGGAGAACAGATACGCAGTATTTT. It yields the protein CASSVGNSGRTDTQYF. J is TRBJ2-3 and V is TRBV9, with 9 bases aligning to TRBD2. The V gene's germline CDR1 is SGDLS and CDR2 YYNGEE. There are 16 residues in the CDR3. Trimming at V came to 0 bases and at J to 3 bases, leaving 5 bases not matched to a gene. Full variable domain (missing parts from reference TRBV9 and TRBJ2-3): DSGVTQTPKHLITATGQRVTLRCSPRSGDLSVYWYQQSLDQGLQFLIQYYNGEERAKGNILERFSAQQFPDLHSELNLSSLELGDSALYFCASSVGNSGRTDTQYFGPGTRLTVL.

The chain's CDR3 is CASSGYVQETQYF. The CDR3 bases are TGTGCCAGCAGTGGTTATGTCCAAGAGACCCAGTACTTC. The chain uses TRBV2 and TRBJ2-5; D is uncertain. Trimming cost V 4 bases and J 1 base, with 7 bases left between them. CDR1 and CDR2 from the germline V gene are SNHLY and FYNNEI. The CDR3 runs to 13 residues.

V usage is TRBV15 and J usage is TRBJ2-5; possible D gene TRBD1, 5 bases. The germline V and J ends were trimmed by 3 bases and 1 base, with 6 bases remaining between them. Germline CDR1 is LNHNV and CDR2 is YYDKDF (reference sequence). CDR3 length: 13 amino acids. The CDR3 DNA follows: TGTGCCACCAGCAGGGGGCCCCAAGAGACCCAGTACTTC. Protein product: CATSRGPQETQYF.

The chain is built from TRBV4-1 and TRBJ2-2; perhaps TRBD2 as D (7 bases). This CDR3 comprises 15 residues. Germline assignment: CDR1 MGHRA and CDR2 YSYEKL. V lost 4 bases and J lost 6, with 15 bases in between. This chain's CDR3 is CASSPKGGAAGELFF. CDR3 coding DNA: TGCGCCAGCAGCCCAAAGGGGGGGGCCGCCGGGGAGCTGTTTTTT.

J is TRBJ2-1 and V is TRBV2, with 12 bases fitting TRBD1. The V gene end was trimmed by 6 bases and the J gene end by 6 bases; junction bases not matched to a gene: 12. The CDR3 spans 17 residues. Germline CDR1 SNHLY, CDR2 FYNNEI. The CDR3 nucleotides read TGTGCCAGCAGAGTCCCCGTGGGACAGGGGGCGGTCAATGAGCAGTTCTTC. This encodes CASRVPVGQGAVNEQFF.

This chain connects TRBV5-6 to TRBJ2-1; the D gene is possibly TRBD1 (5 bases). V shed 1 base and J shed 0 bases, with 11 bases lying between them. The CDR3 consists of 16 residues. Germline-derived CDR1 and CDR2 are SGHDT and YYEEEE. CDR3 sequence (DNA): TGTGCCAGCAGCTTGCCCCAGGGTCGCTCCTACAATGAGCAGTTCTTC. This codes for CASSLPQGRSYNEQFF.

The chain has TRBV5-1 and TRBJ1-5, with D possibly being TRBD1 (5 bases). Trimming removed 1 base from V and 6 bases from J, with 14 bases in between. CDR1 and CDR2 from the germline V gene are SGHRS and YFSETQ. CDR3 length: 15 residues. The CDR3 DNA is TGCGCCAGCAGCTTGAATTCAGGGATTGGTCAGCCCCAGCATTTT. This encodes CASSLNSGIGQPQHF.

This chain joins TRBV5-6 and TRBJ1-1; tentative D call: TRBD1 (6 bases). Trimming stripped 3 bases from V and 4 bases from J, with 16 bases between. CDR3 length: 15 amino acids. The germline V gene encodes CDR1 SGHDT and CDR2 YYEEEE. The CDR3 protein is CASSYLQQGSTEAFF. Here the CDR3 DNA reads TGTGCCAGCAGCTATCTTCAACAGGGTAGCACTGAAGCTTTCTTT.

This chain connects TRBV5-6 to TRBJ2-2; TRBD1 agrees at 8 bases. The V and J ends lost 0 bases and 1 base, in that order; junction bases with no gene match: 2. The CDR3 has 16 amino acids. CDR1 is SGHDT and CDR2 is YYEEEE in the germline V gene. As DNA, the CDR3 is TGTGCCAGCAGCTTGGCGGGGACAGGGAACACCGGGGAGCTGTTTTTT. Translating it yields CASSLAGTGNTGELFF. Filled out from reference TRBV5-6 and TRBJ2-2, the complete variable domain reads DAGVTQSPTHLIKTRGQQVTLRCSPKSGHDTVSWYQQALGQGPQFIFQYYEEEERQRGNFPDRFSGHQFPNYSSELNVNALLLGDSALYLCASSLAGTGNTGELFFGEGSRLTVL.

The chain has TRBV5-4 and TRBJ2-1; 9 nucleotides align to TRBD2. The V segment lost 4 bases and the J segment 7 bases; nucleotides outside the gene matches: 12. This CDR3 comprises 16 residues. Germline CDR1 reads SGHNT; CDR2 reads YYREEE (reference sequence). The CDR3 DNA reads TGTGCCAGCAGCAAGGGAGCGGGACTAGCTCTTAATGAGCAGTTCTTC. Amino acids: CASSKGAGLALNEQFF.

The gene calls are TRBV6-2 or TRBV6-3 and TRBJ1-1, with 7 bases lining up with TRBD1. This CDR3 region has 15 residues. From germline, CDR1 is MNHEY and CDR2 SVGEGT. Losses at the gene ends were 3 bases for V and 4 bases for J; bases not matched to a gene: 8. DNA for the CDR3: TGTGCCAGCAGTTATAACCCAGGGGGTACCACTGAAGCTTTCTTT. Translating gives CASSYNPGGTTEAFF.

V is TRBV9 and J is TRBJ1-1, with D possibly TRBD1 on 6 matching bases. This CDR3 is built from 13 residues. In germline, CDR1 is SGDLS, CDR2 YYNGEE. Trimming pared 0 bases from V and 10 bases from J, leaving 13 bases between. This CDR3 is CASSVASGGRAFF. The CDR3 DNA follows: TGTGCCAGCAGCGTAGCAAGCGGGGGCCGAGCTTTCTTT.

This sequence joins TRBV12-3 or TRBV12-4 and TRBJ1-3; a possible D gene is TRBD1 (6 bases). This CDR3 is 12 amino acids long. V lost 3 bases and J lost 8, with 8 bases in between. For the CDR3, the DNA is TGTGCCAGCAGTTTGGACAGTTACACCATATATTTT. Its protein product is CASSLDSYTIYF.

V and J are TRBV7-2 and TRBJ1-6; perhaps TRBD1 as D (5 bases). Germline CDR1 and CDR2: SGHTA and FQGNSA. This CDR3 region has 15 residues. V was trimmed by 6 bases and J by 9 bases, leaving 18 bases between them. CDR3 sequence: CASRAAQGDFSPLHF. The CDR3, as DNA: TGTGCCAGCAGGGCTGCTCAGGGTGACTTTTCACCCCTCCACTTT.

The CDR3 protein is CASSPSVVSYNEQFF. In nucleotides, the CDR3 is TGTGCCAGCTCACCATCGGTAGTTTCCTACAATGAGCAGTTCTTC. The chain carries TRBV18 and TRBJ2-1; D remains ambiguous. Germline CDR1 KGHSH, CDR2 LQKENI. The CDR3 is 15 residues long. The V end lost 2 bases, the J end lost 1 base, and 9 bases lay between the germline ends. Complete variable domain (other parts from reference TRBV18 and TRBJ2-1): NAGVMQNPRHLVRRRGQEARLRCSPMKGHSHVYWYRQLPEEGLKFMVYLQKENIIDESGMPKERFSAEFPKEGPSILRIQQVVRGDSAAYFCASSPSVVSYNEQFFGPGTRLTVL.

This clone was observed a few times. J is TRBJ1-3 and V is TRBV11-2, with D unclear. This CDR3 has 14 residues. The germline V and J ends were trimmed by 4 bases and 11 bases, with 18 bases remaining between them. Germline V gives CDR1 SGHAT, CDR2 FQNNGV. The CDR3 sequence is CASSSSRTPAPIYF. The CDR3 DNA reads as TGTGCCAGCAGCTCGAGCAGGACTCCGGCACCCATATATTTT.

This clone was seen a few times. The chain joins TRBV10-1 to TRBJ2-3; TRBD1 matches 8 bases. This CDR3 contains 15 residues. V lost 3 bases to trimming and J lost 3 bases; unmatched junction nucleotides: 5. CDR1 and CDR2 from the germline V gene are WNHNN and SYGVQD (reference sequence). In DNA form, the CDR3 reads TGCGCCAGCAGTGACCCCTGGACAGGGACAGATACGCAGTATTTT. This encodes CASSDPWTGTDTQYF.

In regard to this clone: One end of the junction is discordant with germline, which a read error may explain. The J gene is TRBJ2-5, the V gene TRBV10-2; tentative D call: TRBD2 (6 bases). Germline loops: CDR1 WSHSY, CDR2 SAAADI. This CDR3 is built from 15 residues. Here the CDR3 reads CASSSFSGAREAQYF. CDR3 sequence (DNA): TGCGCCAGCAGTTCCTTTAGCGGAGCAAGAGAGGCCCAGTACTTC.

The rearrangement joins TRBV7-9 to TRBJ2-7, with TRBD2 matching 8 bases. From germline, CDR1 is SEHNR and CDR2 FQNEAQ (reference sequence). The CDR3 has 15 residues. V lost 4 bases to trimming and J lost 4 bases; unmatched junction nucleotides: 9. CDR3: CASSSYRGLGYEQYF. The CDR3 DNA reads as TGTGCCAGCAGCTCGTACCGGGGACTAGGGTACGAGCAGTACTTC.

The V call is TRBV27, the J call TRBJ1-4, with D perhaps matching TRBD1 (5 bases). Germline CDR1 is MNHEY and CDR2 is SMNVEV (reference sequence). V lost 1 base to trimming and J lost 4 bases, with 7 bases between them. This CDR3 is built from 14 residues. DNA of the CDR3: TGTGCCAGCAGTTTATTAGGGGATAATGAAAAACTGTTTTTT. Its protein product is CASSLLGDNEKLFF. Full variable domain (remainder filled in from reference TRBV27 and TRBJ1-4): EAQVTQNPRYLITVTGKKLTVTCSQNMNHEYMSWYRQDPGLGLRQIYYSMNVEVTDKGDVPEGYKVSRKEKRNFPLILESPSPNQTSLYFCASSLLGDNEKLFFGSGTQLSVL.